The TCR beta chain under discussion was sequenced for a study of T cell responses to AZD1222 COVID-19 vaccine. Clones were read by immunoSEQ multiplex PCR, and TCRdb kept only the in-frame ones, dropping some. The data show about 100,000 clones, around 94% seen once. The study's findings and limits: Compared with day 0, the breadth and depth of the Spike-specific TCR repertoire rose significantly after two doses of AZD1222. Just a handful of AZD1222 recipients tested seropositive at baseline. No repertoire was sampled before or during the peak T cell response, only after it.

The CDR3 is 15 amino acids. J gave up 5 bases and V 2 bases, and 6 bases lay outside the gene matches. Germline assignment: CDR1 MNHEY and CDR2 SVGEGT. For this clone: Its target is unknown.

The sequencing used peripheral blood, collected on day 0 of AZD1222 vaccination. The receptor was derived from an adult in good health. The chain employs TRBV6-2 or TRBV6-3 and TRBJ2-5; 9 bases agree with TRBD2. CDR3 amino acids: CASSYAGGRAETQYF. Written as DNA, the CDR3 is TGTGCCAGCAGTTACGCGGGGGGGAGGGCCGAGACCCAGTACTTC.